The sequence of this T cell receptor (beta chain) was determined in a study of PD-1 blockade in classical Hodgkin lymphoma. Note on this clone: The target antigen is unknown.

Sequenced by immunoSEQ multiplex PCR; TCRdb stores in-frame clones only, minus some. The sample lists approximately 65,000 clones, roughly nine tenths seen once, with about 8% in the top ten. Whole-study results and caveats: TCR diversity at baseline was reported to be reduced in newly diagnosed patients relative to healthy donors. Individuals initiating nivolumab under 1 year after ASCT were excluded.

Time point noted: cycle 4 day 1 (C4D1), after 6 weeks of nivolumab. Relapse was seen in all patients after autologous stem cell transplantation, and brentuximab vedotin exposure was variable. CDR3 size: 13 residues. Germline V gives CDR1 MDHEN, CDR2 SYDVKM. The origin of this receptor is a human donor with classical Hodgkin lymphoma. The V and J genes are TRBV28 and TRBJ2-3; 7 nucleotides align to TRBD1. This sample comprised peripheral blood mononuclear cells (PBMCs), obtained before the fourth cycle of nivolumab. This CDR3 reads CAVAGGGPDTQYF. Here the CDR3 DNA reads TGTGCAGTGGCAGGGGGTGGTCCAGATACGCAGTATTTT.